This T cell receptor beta chain emerged from a study of blood T cells in healthy people across ages. General observations from the study: Unknown CMV status may confound age-related changes in expanded clones. Both naive CD4+ cell counts and diversity were greater in long-lived donors than in aged donors.

Sample-barcoded 5' priming and a J-beta primer mix drove a second PCR of roughly 6 to 12 cycles. TCRdb processed the 5' RACE reads anew with MiXCR; each CDR3 protein has one entry. The repertoire holds about 1.5 million distinct CDR3 sequences, roughly two fifths seen once, with about 4% in the top ten. On this clonotype: Its specificity is not known.

CDR3 length: 14 residues. Germline CDR1 LGHNA, CDR2 YNFKEQ. V dropped 1 base and J dropped 5 bases, with 8 bases sitting between them. The receptor was isolated from a woman aged 18-29 years in good health. V usage is TRBV4-2 and J usage is TRBJ2-2; the D gene is possibly TRBD2 (5 bases). Sequencing was performed on blood. CDR3 sequence: CASSQAGSTGELFF. CDR3 nucleotides: TGTGCCAGCAGCCAAGCGGGAAGTACCGGGGAGCTGTTTTTT.